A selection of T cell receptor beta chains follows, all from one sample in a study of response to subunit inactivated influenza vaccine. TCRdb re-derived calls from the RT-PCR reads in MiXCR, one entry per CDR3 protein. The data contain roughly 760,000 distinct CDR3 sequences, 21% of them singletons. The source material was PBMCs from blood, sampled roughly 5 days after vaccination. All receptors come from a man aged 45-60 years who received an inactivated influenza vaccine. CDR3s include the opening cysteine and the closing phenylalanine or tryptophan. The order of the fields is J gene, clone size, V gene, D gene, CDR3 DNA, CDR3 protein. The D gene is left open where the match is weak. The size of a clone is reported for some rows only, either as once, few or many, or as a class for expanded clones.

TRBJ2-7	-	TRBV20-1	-	TGCAGTGCTAGAGAACAGTGGGCGAGCTCCTACGAGCAGTACTTC	CSAREQWASSYEQYF
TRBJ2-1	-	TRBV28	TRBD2	TGTGCCAGCAGTTCGACTAGCGGATCAGCGCTTAACAATGAGCAGTTCTTC	CASSSTSGSALNNEQFF
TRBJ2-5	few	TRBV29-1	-	TGCAGCGTTGAAAGCCAGCAAGAGACCCAGTACTTC	CSVESQQETQYF
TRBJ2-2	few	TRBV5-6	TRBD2	TGTGCCAGCAGCTTGGATTCTAGCGGTAACACCGGGGAGCTGTTTTTT	CASSLDSSGNTGELFF
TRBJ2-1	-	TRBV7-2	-	TGTGCCAGCAGCTTTTTAGCGGCCTACAATGAGCAGTTCTTC	CASSFLAAYNEQFF
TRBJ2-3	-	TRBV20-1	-	TGCAGTACCCCCCCGGCGGGGCGGACCGGAGATACGCAGTATTTT	CSTPPAGRTGDTQYF
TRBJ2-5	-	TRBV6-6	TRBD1	TGTGCCAGCAGTTACGAGCGACAGGGAGCCCAGTACTTC	CASSYERQGAQYF
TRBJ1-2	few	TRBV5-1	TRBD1	TGCGCCAGCAGCTTGCCGACAGGGGGGGGCTACACCTTC	CASSLPTGGGYTF
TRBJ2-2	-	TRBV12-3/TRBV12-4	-	TGTGCCAGCAGTCAAGGGACTTACACCGGGGAGCTGTTTTTT	CASSQGTYTGELFF
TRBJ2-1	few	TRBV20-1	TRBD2	TGCAGTGCTAGAGGGGGTAGCGGGAGGTACAATGAGCAGTTCTTC	CSARGGSGRYNEQFF
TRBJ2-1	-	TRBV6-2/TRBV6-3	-	TGTGCCAGCAGTTTCCCCGGGTGGGAGATAGGCTCCTACAATGAGCAGTTCTTC	CASSFPGWEIGSYNEQFF
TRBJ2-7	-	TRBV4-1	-	TGCGCCAGCAGCCAAGAATCACAGTTATACGAGCAGTACTTC	CASSQESQLYEQYF
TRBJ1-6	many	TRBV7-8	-	TGTGCCAGCAGCTTAGGAAACTCCGGTCGGTCACCCCTCCACTTT	CASSLGNSGRSPLHF
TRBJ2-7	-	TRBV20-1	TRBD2	TGCAGTGCTAGGGCCGAAGCGGGGGCATTCTACGAGCAGTACTTC	CSARAEAGAFYEQYF
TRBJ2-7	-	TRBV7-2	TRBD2	TGTGCCAGCAGCTCTCCCTTGCAGCGGGGAGTTAGATACGAGCAGTACTTC	CASSSPLQRGVRYEQYF
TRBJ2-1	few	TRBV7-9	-	TGTGCCAGCAGCTTAGAACGATGGGAGTGGGGAATAGAGCAGTTCTTC	CASSLERWEWGIEQFF
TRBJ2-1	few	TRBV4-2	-	TGTGCCAGCAGCCAAGTTACCGGGATCCAAAGAATCAATGAGCAGTTCTTC	CASSQVTGIQRINEQFF
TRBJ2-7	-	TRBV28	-	TGTGCCAGTCATGCGGCAGGAAGCTCCTACGAGCAGTACTTC	CASHAAGSSYEQYF